These 13 T cell receptor beta chains originate from one sample sequenced in a study of T-cell memory formation after mild COVID-19. Each CDR3 protein gets one entry after TCRdb re-called the 5' RACE reads with MiXCR. The table shows around 390,000 distinct CDR3 sequences, with roughly 15% occurring only once. Sequenced sample: PBMCs or a T cell subset sorted from them (not recorded which). All receptors derive from a man between 18 and 29 years old who had mild COVID-19 (a few samples of this study predate the infection). Cell type and time point are not known.

This clonotype was counted a few times. V and J are TRBV5-1 and TRBJ2-1, with 7 positions matching TRBD2. Germline V gene lookup returns CDR1 SGHRS and CDR2 YFSETQ. J gave up 9 bases and V 3 bases, and 9 bases lay outside the gene matches. This CDR3 contains 14 residues. The CDR3 nucleotides read TGCGCCAGCAGCTACGGTATGGGAGGGACTGAGCAGTTCTTC. Residues: CASSYGMGGTEQFF. Based on the CDR3 plus reference TRBV5-1 and TRBJ2-1, the full variable domain is KAGVTQTPRYLIKTRGQQVTLSCSPISGHRSVSWYQQTPGQGLQFLFEYFSETQRNKGNFPGRFSGRQFSNSRSEMNVSTLELGDSALYLCASSYGMGGTEQFFGPGTRLTVL.

This clonotype was seen a handful of times. The chain employs TRBV5-1 and TRBJ2-2; no reliable D call. The CDR3 has 14 residues. Germline lookup yields CDR1 SGHRS and CDR2 YFSETQ. Trimming removed 0 bases from V and 5 bases from J, with 8 bases in between. CDR3 protein: CASSLVLWTGELFF. The CDR3 DNA reads as TGCGCCAGCAGCTTGGTGTTGTGGACCGGGGAGCTGTTTTTT.

Ten or more counts support this clonotype. The DNA for the CDR3 is TGCGCCAGCAGCCCTGGGGGACAGAGCACAGATACGCAGTATTTT. This gives the protein CASSPGGQSTDTQYF. This chain joins TRBV5-1 and TRBJ2-3; 7 nucleotides agree with TRBD1. The CDR3 contains 15 residues. Unmatched junction bases numbered 5, after V lost 4 bases and J lost 0 bases. Germline CDR1 is SGHRS and CDR2 is YFSETQ.

This clonotype showed up many times. This chain uses TRBV4-3 with TRBJ2-2; no firm D call. The CDR3 is 13 amino acids. From germline, CDR1 is LGHNA and CDR2 YSLEER. Trimming removed 3 bases at V and 4 bases at J, with 6 bases between. Written as DNA, the CDR3 is TGCGCCAGCAGCCAGCTCTTCACCGGGGAGCTGTTTTTT. Amino acids: CASSQLFTGELFF.

In its sample, this clonotype was seen many times. This sequence joins TRBV15 and TRBJ2-7; 9 nucleotides line up with TRBD1. In germline, CDR1 is LNHNV, CDR2 YYDKDF (reference sequence). V lost 4 bases and J lost 0; bases outside the gene matches: 4. The CDR3 contains 15 residues. The chain's CDR3 is CATSKRDRDSYEQYV. CDR3 bases: TGTGCCACCAGCAAAAGGGACAGGGACTCCTACGAGCAGTACGTC.

This clonotype was picked up a small number of times. The V and J genes are TRBV24-1 and TRBJ2-1, with D hard to call. Germline CDR1 and CDR2: KGHDR and SFDVKD. The CDR3 covers 14 residues. Trimming cost V 4 bases and J 8 bases, with 14 bases left between them. CDR3 sequence reads: CATSEGITTHEQFF. In DNA form, the CDR3 reads TGTGCCACCAGTGAGGGTATAACAACTCATGAGCAGTTCTTC.

In its sample, this clonotype was seen a few times. The chain carries TRBV3-1 and TRBJ2-1; a possible D gene is TRBD1 (5 bases). V was pared by 1 base and J by 9 bases, with 13 bases between. CDR1 is LGHDT, CDR2 YNNKEL, per germline (reference sequence). The CDR3 runs to 14 residues. The CDR3: CASSQGLGLVEQFF. CDR3 DNA sequence: TGTGCCAGCAGCCAAGGGCTGGGGCTGGTTGAGCAGTTCTTC.

This clonotype came up a few times. The chain is built from TRBV20-1 and TRBJ1-1, with 11 bases fitting TRBD1. Germline V gene data show CDR1 as DFQATT and CDR2 as SNEGSKA (reference sequence). V gave up 8 bases and J gave up 4 bases; unmatched junction bases: 15. The CDR3 totals 16 residues. CDR3 protein: CSSLEGQGGGSTEAFF. The CDR3 region has the DNA TGCAGTTCACTAGAGGGACAGGGGGGAGGGAGCACTGAAGCTTTCTTT.

This clonotype appeared a few times. The CDR3: CASSPGTGVYNEQFF. CDR3 bases: TGTGCCAGCTCACCCGGGACAGGGGTCTACAATGAGCAGTTCTTC. This chain joins TRBV18 and TRBJ2-1, with 10 bases that match TRBD1. CDR1 is KGHSH, CDR2 LQKENI, per germline. V was clipped by 3 bases and J by 3 bases; unmatched bases: 2. This CDR3 has 15 amino acids.

This chain joins TRBV20-1 and TRBJ2-5; the D gene is possibly TRBD2 (6 bases). The CDR3 sequence is 16 residues long. Trimming removed 3 bases from V and 2 bases from J, with 19 bases in between. Germline V gene data show CDR1 as DFQATT and CDR2 as SNEGSKA (reference sequence). The CDR3 sequence is CSASGEVGGLQETQYF. The CDR3 DNA reads as TGCAGTGCTAGCGGGGAAGTAGGAGGGTTACAAGAGACCCAGTACTTC.

This clonotype was picked up a small number of times. The J gene is TRBJ2-1, the V gene TRBV20-1; no clear D gene. This CDR3 is 16 amino acids long. V was cut by 1 base and J by 10 bases, with 23 bases left in between. Germline V lookup: CDR1 DFQATT, CDR2 SNEGSKA (reference sequence). This CDR3 is CSARGASVFSFGEQFF. In DNA, the CDR3 is TGCAGTGCTAGAGGCGCGTCGGTGTTCTCCTTTGGGGAGCAGTTCTTC.

This clonotype was counted many times. The CDR3 nucleotides read TGTGCCAGCATCCCGTGGCCTATGGGTTCGGTCGGGGAGCTGTTTTTT. Encoded protein: CASIPWPMGSVGELFF. This chain links TRBV7-9 with TRBJ2-2; D unresolved. Germline V lookup: CDR1 SEHNR, CDR2 FQNEAQ (reference sequence). With 7 bases removed from V and 7 bases from J, the gap between germline ends came to 22 bases. The CDR3 spans 16 residues.

The chain couples TRBV5-6 to TRBJ2-7; D remains unclear. Germline CDR1 is SGHDT and CDR2 is YYEEEE. Trimming took 0 bases from V and 6 from J, leaving 7 bases between them. This CDR3 contains 12 residues. CDR3 in amino acids: CASSLVGSEQYV. CDR3 DNA: TGTGCCAGCAGCTTGGTAGGATCCGAGCAGTACGTC.